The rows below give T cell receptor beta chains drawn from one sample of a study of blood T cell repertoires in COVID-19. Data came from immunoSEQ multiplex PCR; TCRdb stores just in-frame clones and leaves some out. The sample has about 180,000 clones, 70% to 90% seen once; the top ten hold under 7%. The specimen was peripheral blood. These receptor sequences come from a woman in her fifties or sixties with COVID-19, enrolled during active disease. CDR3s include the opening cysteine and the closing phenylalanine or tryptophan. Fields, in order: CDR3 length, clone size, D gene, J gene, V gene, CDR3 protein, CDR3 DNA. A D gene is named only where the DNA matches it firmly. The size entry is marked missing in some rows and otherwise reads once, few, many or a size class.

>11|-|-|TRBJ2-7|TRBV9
CASSAGYEQYF
TGTGCCAGCAGCGCCGGTTACGAGCAGTACTTC
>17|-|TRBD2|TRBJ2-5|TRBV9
CASSAPIGGGAGETQYF
TGTGCCAGCAGCGCCCCCATCGGCGGGGGGGCCGGAGAGACCCAGTACTTC
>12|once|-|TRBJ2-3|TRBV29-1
CSAESGTDTQYF
TGCAGCGCAGAGAGCGGCACAGATACGCAGTATTTT
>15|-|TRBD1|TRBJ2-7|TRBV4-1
CASSPARTGVYEQYF
TGCGCCAGCAGCCCCGCGAGGACAGGAGTATACGAGCAGTACTTC
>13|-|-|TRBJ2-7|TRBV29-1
CSVTRLLGYEQYF
TGCAGCGTGACGCGACTGCTAGGATACGAGCAGTACTTC
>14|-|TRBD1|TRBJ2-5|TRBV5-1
CASSPGTGTETQYF
TGCGCCAGCAGCCCCGGGACAGGGACCGAGACCCAGTACTTC
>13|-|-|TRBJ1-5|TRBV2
CASSDGSGPRRHF
TGTGCCAGCAGTGATGGTTCAGGCCCACGGCGGCATTTT
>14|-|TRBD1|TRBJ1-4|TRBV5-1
CASSVDRGREKLFF
TGCGCCAGCAGCGTTGACAGGGGGCGCGAAAAACTGTTTTTT
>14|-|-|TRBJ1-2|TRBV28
CASSPPGEGYGYTF
TGTGCCAGCAGCCCACCCGGTGAGGGCTATGGCTACACCTTC
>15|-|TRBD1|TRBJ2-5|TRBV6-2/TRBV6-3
CASSRQGVVQETQYF
TGTGCCAGCAGTCGACAGGGGGTCGTCCAAGAGACCCAGTACTTC
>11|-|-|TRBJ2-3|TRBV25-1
CASTLGYTQYF
TGTGCCAGCACCCTCGGGTATACGCAGTATTTT
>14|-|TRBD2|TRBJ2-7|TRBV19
CASSIGGGSYEQYF
TGTGCCAGTAGTATTGGCGGGGGGAGCTACGAGCAGTACTTC
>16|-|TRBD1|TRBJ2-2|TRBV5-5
CASSLAGTANTGELFF
TGTGCCAGCAGCTTGGCCGGGACAGCGAACACCGGGGAGCTGTTTTTT
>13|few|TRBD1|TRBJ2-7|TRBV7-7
CASSLEGAYEQYF
TGTGCCAGCAGCTTAGAGGGGGCGTACGAGCAGTACTTC
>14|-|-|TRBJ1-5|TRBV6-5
CASCTVFGHQPQHF
TGTGCCAGTTGCACAGTTTTCGGTCATCAGCCCCAGCATTTT
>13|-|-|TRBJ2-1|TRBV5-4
CASSLGGDNEQFF
TGTGCCAGCAGCTTGGGGGGCGACAATGAGCAGTTCTTC
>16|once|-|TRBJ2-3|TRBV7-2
CASSLWEGGLTDTQYF
TGTGCCAGCAGCTTATGGGAGGGGGGGCTAACAGATACGCAGTATTTT
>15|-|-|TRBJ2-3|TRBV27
CASALGGGPTDTQYF
TGTGCCAGTGCTTTAGGGGGGGGGCCGACAGATACGCAGTATTTT
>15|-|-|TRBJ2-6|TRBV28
CASSLTESGANVLTF
TGTGCCAGCAGTTTAACGGAGTCTGGGGCCAACGTCCTGACTTTC
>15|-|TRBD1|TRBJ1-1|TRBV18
CASSFRQGPNTEAFF
TGTGCCAGCTCATTCCGACAGGGACCGAACACTGAAGCTTTCTTT
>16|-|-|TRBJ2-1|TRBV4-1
CASSQDPRLPYNEQFF
TGCGCCAGCAGCCAAGATCCGAGGCTACCTTACAATGAGCAGTTCTTC
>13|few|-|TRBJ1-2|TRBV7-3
CASSLYNSYGYTF
TGTGCCAGCAGCTTATATAACAGCTATGGCTACACCTTC